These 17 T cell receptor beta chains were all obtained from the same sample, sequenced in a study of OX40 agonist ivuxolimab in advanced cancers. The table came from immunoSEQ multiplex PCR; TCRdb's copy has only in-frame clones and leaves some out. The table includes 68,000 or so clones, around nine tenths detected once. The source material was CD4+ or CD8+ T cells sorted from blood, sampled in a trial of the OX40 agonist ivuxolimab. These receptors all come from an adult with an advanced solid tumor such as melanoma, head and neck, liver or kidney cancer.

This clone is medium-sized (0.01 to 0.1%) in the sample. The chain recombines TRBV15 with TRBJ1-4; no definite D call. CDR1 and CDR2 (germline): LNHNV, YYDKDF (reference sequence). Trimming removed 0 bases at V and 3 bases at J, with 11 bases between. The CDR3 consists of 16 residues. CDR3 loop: CATSREGRQANEKLFF. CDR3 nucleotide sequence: TGTGCCACCAGCAGAGAGGGGAGGCAAGCTAATGAAAAACTGTTTTTT.

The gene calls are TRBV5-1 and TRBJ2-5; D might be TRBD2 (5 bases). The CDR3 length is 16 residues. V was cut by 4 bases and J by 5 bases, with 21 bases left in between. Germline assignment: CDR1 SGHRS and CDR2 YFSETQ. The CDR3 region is CASSPMGIHPGETQYF. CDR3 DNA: TGCGCCAGCAGCCCCATGGGGATACACCCGGGGGAGACCCAGTACTTC.

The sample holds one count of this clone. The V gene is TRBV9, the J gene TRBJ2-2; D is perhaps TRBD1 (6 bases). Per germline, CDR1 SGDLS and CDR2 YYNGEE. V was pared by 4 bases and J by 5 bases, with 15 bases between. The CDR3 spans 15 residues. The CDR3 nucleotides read TGTGCCAGCAGCACCGAGGACAGAGGAACCGGGGAGCTGTTTTTT. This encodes CASSTEDRGTGELFF.

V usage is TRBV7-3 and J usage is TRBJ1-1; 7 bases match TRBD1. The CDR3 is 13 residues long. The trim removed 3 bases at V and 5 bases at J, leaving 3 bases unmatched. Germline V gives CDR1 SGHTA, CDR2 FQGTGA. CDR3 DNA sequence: TGTGCCAGCAGCTTTGACAGGGAGACTGAAGCTTTCTTT. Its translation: CASSFDRETEAFF.

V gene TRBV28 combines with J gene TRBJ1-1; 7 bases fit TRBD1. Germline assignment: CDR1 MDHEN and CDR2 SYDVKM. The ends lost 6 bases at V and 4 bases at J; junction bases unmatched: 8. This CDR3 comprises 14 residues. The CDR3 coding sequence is TGTGCCAGCAGGGTAGACAGGGTGTCCACTGAAGCTTTCTTT. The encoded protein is CASRVDRVSTEAFF.

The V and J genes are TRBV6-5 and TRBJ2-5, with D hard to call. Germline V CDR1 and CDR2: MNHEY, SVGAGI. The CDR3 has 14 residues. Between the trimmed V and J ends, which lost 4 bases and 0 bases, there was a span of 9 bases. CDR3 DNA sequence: TGTGCCAGCAGTTGGGGTCAGTACCAAGAGACCCAGTACTTC. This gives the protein CASSWGQYQETQYF.

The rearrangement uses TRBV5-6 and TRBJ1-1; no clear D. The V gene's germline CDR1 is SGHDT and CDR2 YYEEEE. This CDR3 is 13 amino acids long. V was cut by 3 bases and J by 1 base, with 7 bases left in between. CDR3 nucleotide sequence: TGTGCCAGCAGCTCTAACCCGAACACTGAAGCTTTCTTT. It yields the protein CASSSNPNTEAFF.

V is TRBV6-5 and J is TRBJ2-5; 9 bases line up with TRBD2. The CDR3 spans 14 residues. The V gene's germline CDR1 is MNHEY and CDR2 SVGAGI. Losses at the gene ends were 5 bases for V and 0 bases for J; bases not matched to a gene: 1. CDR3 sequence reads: CASSSGGYQETQYF. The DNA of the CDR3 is TGTGCCAGCAGTAGCGGGGGGTACCAAGAGACCCAGTACTTC.

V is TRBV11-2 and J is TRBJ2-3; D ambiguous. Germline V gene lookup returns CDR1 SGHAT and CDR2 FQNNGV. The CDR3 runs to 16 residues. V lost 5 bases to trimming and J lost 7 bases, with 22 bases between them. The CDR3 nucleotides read TGTGCCAGCAGCCAAGGCCGGGCCCCCTTGGGGAATACGCAGTATTTT. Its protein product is CASSQGRAPLGNTQYF.

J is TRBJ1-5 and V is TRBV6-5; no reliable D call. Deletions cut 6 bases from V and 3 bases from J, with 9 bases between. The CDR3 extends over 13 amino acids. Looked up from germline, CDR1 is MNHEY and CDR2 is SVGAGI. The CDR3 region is CASSRTYNQPQHF. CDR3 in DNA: TGTGCCAGCAGCCGGACCTACAATCAGCCCCAGCATTTT.

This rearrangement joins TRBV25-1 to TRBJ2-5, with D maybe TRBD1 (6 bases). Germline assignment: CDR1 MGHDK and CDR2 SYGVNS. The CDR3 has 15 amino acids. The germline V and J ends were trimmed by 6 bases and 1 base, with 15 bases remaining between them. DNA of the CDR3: TGTGCCAGCAGCCCAGGTACGACAGGCCAAGAGACCCAGTACTTC. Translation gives CASSPGTTGQETQYF.

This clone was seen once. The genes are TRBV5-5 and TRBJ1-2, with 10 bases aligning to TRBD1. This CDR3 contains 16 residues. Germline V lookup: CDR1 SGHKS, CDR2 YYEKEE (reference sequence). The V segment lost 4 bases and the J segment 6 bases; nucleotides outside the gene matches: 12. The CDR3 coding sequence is TGTGCCAGCAGCGTAAACCGGGACAGGGGAGCGAATGGCTACACCTTC. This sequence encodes CASSVNRDRGANGYTF.

Here the CDR3 DNA reads TGTGCCAGCAGCTTATTCGACAGCTCCTACGAGCAGTACTTC. It encodes CASSLFDSSYEQYF. This chain links TRBV7-6 with TRBJ2-7, with a possible D match to TRBD1 (5 bases). V shed 2 bases and J shed 0 bases, with 8 bases lying between them. The germline V gene encodes CDR1 SGHVS and CDR2 FNYEAQ. This CDR3 has 14 amino acids.

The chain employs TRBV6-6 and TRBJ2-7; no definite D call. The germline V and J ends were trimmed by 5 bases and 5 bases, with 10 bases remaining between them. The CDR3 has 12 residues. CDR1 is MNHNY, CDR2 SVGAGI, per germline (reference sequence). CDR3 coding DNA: TGTGCCAGCAGTCGGGTTTGGGACGAGCAGTACTTC. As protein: CASSRVWDEQYF.

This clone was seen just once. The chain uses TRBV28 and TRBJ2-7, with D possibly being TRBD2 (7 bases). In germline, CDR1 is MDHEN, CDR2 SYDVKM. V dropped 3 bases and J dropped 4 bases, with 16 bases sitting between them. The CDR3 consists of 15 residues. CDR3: CASSLGGHRGYEQYF. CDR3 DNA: TGTGCCAGCAGTTTGGGGGGGCACCGAGGGTACGAGCAGTACTTC.

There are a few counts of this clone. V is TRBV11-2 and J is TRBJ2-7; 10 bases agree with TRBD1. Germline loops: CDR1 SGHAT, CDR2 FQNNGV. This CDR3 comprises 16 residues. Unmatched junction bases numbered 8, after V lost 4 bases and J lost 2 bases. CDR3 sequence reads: CASSSFGTGATYEQYF. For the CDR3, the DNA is TGTGCCAGCAGCTCTTTTGGGACAGGGGCAACCTACGAGCAGTACTTC. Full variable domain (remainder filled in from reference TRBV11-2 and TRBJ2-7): EAGVAQSPRYKIIEKRQSVAFWCNPISGHATLYWYQQILGQGPKLLIQFQNNGVVDDSQLPKDRFSAERLKGVDSTLKIQPAKLEDSAVYLCASSSFGTGATYEQYFGPGTRLTVT.

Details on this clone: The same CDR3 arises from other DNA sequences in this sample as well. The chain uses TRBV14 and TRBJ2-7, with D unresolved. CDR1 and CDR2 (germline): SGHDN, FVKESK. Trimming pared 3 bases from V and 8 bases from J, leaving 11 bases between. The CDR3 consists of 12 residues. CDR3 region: CASSQDRLQQYF. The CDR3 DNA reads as TGTGCCAGCAGCCAGGACCGCCTCCAGCAGTACTTC.